The sample holds a few counts of the clone carrying this TCR beta chain. What it recognizes is unknown. After removal of 7 bases from V and 1 base from J, the junction contained 6 bases not matched to a gene. CDR1 is SQVTM, CDR2 ANQGSEA, per germline. The CDR3 runs to 13 residues. This sample is drawn from a study of beta chain features in type 1 diabetes. Regarding the study as a whole: Short templates might get an advantage during PCR, and this would be equal in patients and controls.

Reverse transcribing all isolated RNA meant expressed TCRB transcripts were sequenced. TCRdb's table, derived via immunoSEQ multiplex PCR, lists solely in-frame clones and lacks some. This sample has more than 300,000 clones, with roughly 15% found just once. Purity exceeding 95% was reached by all sorted populations. The chain couples TRBV29-1 to TRBJ1-2; 7 positions match TRBD1. This sequence originates from a young woman in good health. The sample was naive CD4+ T cells from blood. For the CDR3, the DNA is TGCAGCGCCCAGGGGGTTCATAACTATGGCTACACCTTC. As protein: CSAQGVHNYGYTF.